The 22 T cell receptor beta chains reported below all come from one sample, sequenced in a study of Tregs in tolerant kidney transplant recipients. Some clones are missing from TCRdb's copy, which holds only in-frame ones; the method was immunoSEQ multiplex PCR. The sample lists fewer than 100,000 clones, 91% seen once, with approximately 0.3% in the top ten. This material consisted of Tregs from blood, taken before the transplant. These TCRs come from a human donor who received a combined kidney and bone marrow transplant.

The V gene is TRBV27, the J gene TRBJ2-7; D assignment may be TRBD1 or TRBD2 (6 bases each). The CDR3 runs to 13 residues. CDR1 and CDR2 (germline): MNHEY, SMNVEV (reference sequence). V dropped 6 bases and J dropped 12 bases, with 21 bases sitting between them. This CDR3 reads CASSFLLGGRLYF. In DNA form, the CDR3 reads TGTGCCAGCAGCTTCTTATTGGGGGGCAGGTTGTACTTC.

The chain combines TRBV19 with TRBJ1-1; 7 bases align to TRBD1. The CDR3 contains 16 residues. CDR1 LNHDA and CDR2 SQIVND come from the germline V gene (reference sequence). Losses at the gene ends were 6 bases for V and 3 bases for J; bases not matched to a gene: 13. CDR3 amino acids: CASSSLTQGGYTEAFF. CDR3 DNA: TGTGCCAGTAGCAGCCTGACTCAGGGGGGGTACACTGAAGCTTTCTTT.

This sequence joins TRBV30 and TRBJ1-5; D call uncertain. CDR1 is GTSNPN and CDR2 is SVGIG in the germline V gene (reference sequence). V was clipped by 0 bases and J by 4 bases, with 7 bases between them. The CDR3 length is 13 residues. This CDR3 reads CAWSVGPNQPQHF. The CDR3 DNA is TGTGCCTGGAGTGTAGGTCCGAATCAGCCCCAGCATTTT.

The chain uses TRBV5-6 and TRBJ2-5; 7 bases are shared with TRBD2. There are 12 residues in the CDR3. Germline V gives CDR1 SGHDT, CDR2 YYEEEE. Trimming cost V 4 bases and J 6 bases; bases outside gene matches: 3. This CDR3 reads CASSAGAKTQYF. The CDR3 DNA reads as TGTGCCAGCAGCGCGGGAGCTAAGACCCAGTACTTC. Together with reference TRBV5-6 and TRBJ2-5, the CDR3 gives the full variable domain: DAGVTQSPTHLIKTRGQQVTLRCSPKSGHDTVSWYQQALGQGPQFIFQYYEEEERQRGNFPDRFSGHQFPNYSSELNVNALLLGDSALYLCASSAGAKTQYFGPGTRLLVL.

This clone has a single count. This sequence joins TRBV9 and TRBJ1-2, with D tentatively TRBD1 (5 bases). Trimming took 4 bases from V and 4 from J, leaving 32 bases between them. Germline CDR1 and CDR2: SGDLS and YYNGEE. The CDR3 contains 20 residues. CDR3 DNA: TGTGCCAGCAGCAAAAACCCCCGAAGGGACCTAAAAATCGGTGGCTATGGCTACACCTTC. Its protein product is CASSKNPRRDLKIGGYGYTF.

This clone appeared a single time. The rearrangement joins TRBV5-1 to TRBJ2-4; 9 bases fit TRBD1. The CDR3 contains 12 residues. From germline, CDR1 is SGHRS and CDR2 YFSETQ. Trimming removed 4 bases from V and 10 bases from J; junction bases left unmatched: 3. CDR3 DNA sequence: TGCGCCAGCAGCCGGGACAGGGAGATTCAGTACTTC. Translated, it gives CASSRDREIQYF.

CDR3: CAISPRGQGSYEQYF. In DNA form, the CDR3 reads TGTGCCATCAGCCCTAGGGGGCAAGGATCCTACGAGCAGTACTTC. The J gene is TRBJ2-5, the V gene TRBV10-3; 7 nucleotides align to TRBD1. Gene TRBJ2-7 matches the end of the DNA better, so the J call may be wrong. The CDR3 is 15 amino acids. Germline CDR1 is ENHRY and CDR2 is SYGVKD.

The chain carries TRBV5-1 and TRBJ2-2, with D possibly TRBD1 on 6 matching bases. Germline CDR1 reads SGHRS; CDR2 reads YFSETQ. The CDR3 runs to 16 residues. Trimming stripped 2 bases from V and 2 bases from J, with 13 bases between. CDR3 residues: CASSFLGALNTGELFF. In DNA, the CDR3 is TGCGCCAGCAGCTTTTTGGGGGCGCTAAACACCGGGGAGCTGTTTTTT. Drawing the rest from reference TRBV5-1 and TRBJ2-2, the complete variable domain is KAGVTQTPRYLIKTRGQQVTLSCSPISGHRSVSWYQQTPGQGLQFLFEYFSETQRNKGNFPGRFSGRQFSNSRSEMNVSTLELGDSALYLCASSFLGALNTGELFFGEGSRLTVL.

The genes are TRBV27 and TRBJ2-5; D possibly matches TRBD1 or TRBD2 (6 bases each). The CDR3 has 13 amino acids. CDR1 MNHEY and CDR2 SMNVEV come from the germline V gene (reference sequence). V shed 4 bases and J shed 4 bases, with 10 bases lying between them. The CDR3 is CASSSQGGETQYF. The CDR3 coding sequence is TGTGCCAGCAGTTCACAGGGAGGAGAGACCCAGTACTTC.

J is TRBJ2-5 and V is TRBV7-9, with 8 bases aligning to TRBD2. With V trimmed by 3 bases and J by 5 bases, 5 bases remained unmatched. The length of the CDR3 is 14 residues. Germline lookup yields CDR1 SEHNR and CDR2 FQNEAQ (reference sequence). The CDR3 nucleotides are TGTGCCAGCAGCTTGCCGGGAGGGCGGGAGACCCAGTACTTC. As protein: CASSLPGGRETQYF.

This CDR3 reads CASSLEGNIQYF. CDR3 sequence (DNA): TGTGCCAGCAGCCTAGAGGGAAACATTCAGTACTTC. The V and J genes are TRBV5-6 and TRBJ2-4; TRBD2 might be the D (5 bases). The germline gives CDR1 SGHDT, CDR2 YYEEEE. Deletions cut 4 bases from V and 6 bases from J, with 8 bases between. This CDR3 has 12 residues.

The chain recombines TRBV6-1 with TRBJ2-7, with 9 positions matching TRBD1. Germline CDR1 MNHNS, CDR2 SASEGT. The CDR3 loop spans 15 amino acids. With 6 bases clipped from V and 0 bases from J, the junction kept 6 bases outside the gene matches. The CDR3 loop is CASRAGQGLSYEQYF. The CDR3 DNA follows: TGTGCCAGCAGAGCGGGACAGGGACTCTCCTACGAGCAGTACTTC.

The rearrangement uses TRBV28 and TRBJ2-6; D possibly corresponds to TRBD2 (5 bases). V lost 8 bases and J lost 3, with 14 bases in between. Germline values: CDR1 MDHEN, CDR2 SYDVKM. This CDR3 comprises 15 residues. CDR3 nucleotide sequence: TGTGCCAGCTCCCGGGAAGGCTTTGGGGCCAACGTCCTGACTTTC. Its translation: CASSREGFGANVLTF.

The chain employs TRBV10-3 and TRBJ2-3; D may be TRBD2 (6 bases). Germline V gene sequence: CDR1 ENHRY, CDR2 SYGVKD. The CDR3 runs 13 residues. Trimming cost V 10 bases and J 2 bases, with 13 bases left between them. CDR3 sequence: CATHRDSTDTQYF. The CDR3 DNA sequence: TGTGCCACCCACCGGGACTCCACAGATACGCAGTATTTT.

The chain joins TRBV5-6 to TRBJ1-1; no clear D gene. The CDR3 sequence is 13 residues long. V was trimmed by 2 bases and J by 1 base, leaving 6 bases between them. Germline-derived CDR1 and CDR2 are SGHDT and YYEEEE. The CDR3 here is CASSLGGNTEAFF. The DNA of the CDR3 is TGTGCCAGCAGCTTAGGTGGGAACACTGAAGCTTTCTTT.

The genes are TRBV28 and TRBJ1-1; no firm D call. Germline values: CDR1 MDHEN, CDR2 SYDVKM. This CDR3 spans 14 amino acids. V was cut by 2 bases and J by 0 bases, with 7 bases left in between. The CDR3 DNA is TGTGCCAGCAGTTTACCCGGGTTGAACACTGAAGCTTTCTTT. The encoded protein is CASSLPGLNTEAFF.

The V gene is TRBV6-6, the J gene TRBJ2-5; a possible D gene is TRBD2 (6 bases). This CDR3 is built from 15 residues. V gave up 6 bases and J gave up 5 bases, with 19 bases separating them. CDR1 and CDR2 (germline): MNHNY, SVGAGI (reference sequence). CDR3 in DNA: TGTGCCAGCAGCCCGGCGGGGATGGTCATTGAGACCCAGTACTTC. Its translation: CASSPAGMVIETQYF.

The J gene is TRBJ2-1, the V gene TRBV2; TRBD1 matches 7 bases. The V gene end was trimmed by 9 bases and the J gene end by 5 bases; junction bases not matched to a gene: 4. There are 12 residues in the CDR3. Germline V gene data show CDR1 as SNHLY and CDR2 as FYNNEI. Here the CDR3 reads CARGQTNNEQFF. The CDR3 region has the DNA TGTGCCAGGGGACAGACAAACAATGAGCAGTTCTTC.

The chain links TRBV7-8 to TRBJ2-7; D gene uncertain. CDR1 SGHVS and CDR2 FQNEAQ come from the germline V gene. Trimming took off 0 bases at V and 3 bases at J, with 6 bases between the two ends. This CDR3 spans 13 amino acids. CDR3 nucleotide sequence: TGTGCCAGCAGCTTAGCTGTATTCTACGAGCAGTACTTC. It encodes CASSLAVFYEQYF.

J is TRBJ1-5 and V is TRBV27; D is unresolved. The germline V and J ends were trimmed by 4 bases and 2 bases, with 3 bases remaining between them. Germline V gives CDR1 MNHEY, CDR2 SMNVEV (reference sequence). This CDR3 contains 12 residues. The CDR3 loop is CASSSGNQPQHF. Written as DNA, the CDR3 is TGTGCCAGCAGTTCAGGCAATCAGCCCCAGCATTTT.

The genes are TRBV28 and TRBJ2-5; 7 nucleotides line up with TRBD2. The J call may be incorrect, as the DNA end agrees better with TRBJ2-7. Germline V gives CDR1 MDHEN, CDR2 SYDVKM. This CDR3 has 14 amino acids. CDR3 coding DNA: TGTGCCAGCAGTTTATCGGCGGGGGACTACGAGCAGTACTTC. It is translated as CASSLSAGDYEQYF.

The rearrangement uses TRBV28 and TRBJ1-3; D remains ambiguous. The germline V gene encodes CDR1 MDHEN and CDR2 SYDVKM. With 7 bases removed from V and 2 bases from J, the gap between germline ends came to 15 bases. This CDR3 has 15 residues. The CDR3: CASTDPGKTGNTIYF. DNA for the CDR3: TGTGCCAGCACCGACCCCGGTAAGACTGGAAACACCATATATTTT.